The 30 T cell receptor beta chains given below trace back to one sample, sequenced in a study of early T cells in non-severe SARS-CoV-2 infection. TCRdb itself ran the 5' RACE reads through MiXCR, one entry per CDR3 protein. The sample records tens of thousands of distinct CDR3 sequences, 12% being singletons. Specimen: whole blood. These receptors originate from an adult who was a healthcare worker with PCR-confirmed SARS-CoV-2 infection or an uninfected control (not recorded which).

In its sample, this clonotype was seen many times. This chain uses TRBV6-5 with TRBJ2-3; the D is unclear. The CDR3 contains 11 residues. Germline assignment: CDR1 MNHEY and CDR2 SVGAGI. Between the trimmed V and J ends, which lost 6 bases and 7 bases, there was a span of 8 bases. The CDR3 DNA sequence: TGTGCCAGCAGGTCGCGTTATACGCAGTATTTT. As protein: CASRSRYTQYF.

This clonotype was detected ten times or more. The chain couples TRBV29-1 to TRBJ2-3; 7 bases fit TRBD1. This CDR3 comprises 12 residues. Germline-derived CDR1 and CDR2 are SQVTM and ANQGSEA. Unmatched junction bases numbered 5, after V lost 4 bases and J lost 7 bases. CDR3 DNA: TGCAGCGTTGGACAGGGAAGCTATACGCAGTATTTT. Protein product: CSVGQGSYTQYF.

The chain employs TRBV5-6 and TRBJ2-2; 9 bases map to TRBD1. V trimming: 1 base; J trimming: 3 bases; junction bases outside the gene matches: 7. The CDR3 sequence is 17 residues long. Germline loops: CDR1 SGHDT, CDR2 YYEEEE. CDR3 nucleotide sequence: TGTGCCAGCAGCTTGACCTGGACAGGGGTAGACACCGGGGAGCTGTTTTTT. It specifies CASSLTWTGVDTGELFF. The complete variable domain, with remaining parts taken from reference TRBV5-6 and TRBJ2-2, reads DAGVTQSPTHLIKTRGQQVTLRCSPKSGHDTVSWYQQALGQGPQFIFQYYEEEERQRGNFPDRFSGHQFPNYSSELNVNALLLGDSALYLCASSLTWTGVDTGELFFGEGSRLTVL.

Here the CDR3 DNA reads TGCAGCGTTGAAGCGAGCTCTGGAAACACCATATATTTT. It codes for CSVEASSGNTIYF. The chain employs TRBV29-1 and TRBJ1-3; D gene unclear. The germline gives CDR1 SQVTM, CDR2 ANQGSEA. The CDR3 sequence is 13 residues long. V shed 1 base and J shed 0 bases, with 4 bases lying between them. Using reference TRBV29-1 and TRBJ1-3 for the parts outside the CDR3, the full variable domain is SAVISQKPSRDICQRGTSLTIQCQVDSQVTMMFWYRQQPGQSLTLIATANQGSEATYESGFVIDKFPISRPNLTFSTLTVSNMSPEDSSIYLCSVEASSGNTIYFGEGSWLTVV.

This clonotype was counted ten times or more. The rearrangement joins TRBV20-1 to TRBJ2-5; D is uncertain. The CDR3 is 11 residues long. Germline assignment: CDR1 DFQATT and CDR2 SNEGSKA (reference sequence). Trimming removed 5 bases at V and 5 bases at J, with 9 bases between. CDR3 amino acids: CSASYPETQYF. CDR3 in DNA: TGCAGTGCTTCGTATCCCGAGACCCAGTACTTC.

V is TRBV15 and J is TRBJ2-3; D uncertain. V lost 1 base and J 6 bases, leaving 5 bases between the germline ends. This CDR3 is 12 amino acids long. CDR1 is LNHNV and CDR2 is YYDKDF in the germline V gene (reference sequence). CDR3 residues: CATSRVGDTQYF. CDR3 nucleotides: TGTGCCACCAGCAGAGTGGGGGATACGCAGTATTTT.

The gene calls are TRBV7-6 and TRBJ1-3, with D unclear. V lost 4 bases to trimming and J lost 0 bases, with 13 bases between them. The CDR3 contains 16 residues. Germline loops: CDR1 SGHVS, CDR2 FNYEAQ. In DNA form, the CDR3 reads TGTGCCAGCAGCTCCTCCCGAGGAGACTCTGGAAACACCATATATTTT. It translates to CASSSSRGDSGNTIYF. The variable domain in full, with the rest retrieved from reference TRBV7-6 and TRBJ1-3, is GAGVSQSPRYKVTKRGQDVALRCDPISGHVSLYWYRQALGQGPEFLTYFNYEAQQDKSGLPNDRFSAERPEGSISTLTIQRTEQRDSAMYRCASSSSRGDSGNTIYFGEGSWLTVV.

The chain combines TRBV29-1 with TRBJ1-4; no definite D call. In germline, CDR1 is SQVTM, CDR2 ANQGSEA. The CDR3 loop spans 13 amino acids. The germline V and J ends were trimmed by 1 base and 6 bases, with 9 bases remaining between them. Written as DNA, the CDR3 is TGCAGCGTTGAAGGGGAGGGCTATGAAAAACTGTTTTTT. Its translation is CSVEGEGYEKLFF.

The chain links TRBV29-1 to TRBJ2-4, with D tentatively TRBD2 (6 bases). This CDR3 contains 16 residues. V was clipped by 3 bases and J by 3 bases, with 18 bases between them. Germline V gives CDR1 SQVTM, CDR2 ANQGSEA. In nucleotides, the CDR3 is TGCAGCGTTGAGTTTCCTAGCCCGGAGGGCAAAAACATTCAGTACTTC. Protein: CSVEFPSPEGKNIQYF.

Only a few counts were recorded for this clonotype. The chain uses TRBV20-1 and TRBJ2-1; 8 bases line up with TRBD1. Per germline, CDR1 DFQATT and CDR2 SNEGSKA (reference sequence). CDR3 size: 13 residues. Unmatched junction bases numbered 10, after V lost 5 bases and J lost 10 bases. As DNA, the CDR3 is TGCAGTGCTCATGATCAGGGGGCAGACGAGCAGTTCTTC. Protein: CSAHDQGADEQFF.

The sample holds many counts of this clonotype. J is TRBJ2-1 and V is TRBV11-3; TRBD1 aligns across 7 bases. J was trimmed by 0 bases and V by 2 bases; bases with no gene match: 4. The V gene's germline CDR1 is SGHNT and CDR2 YENEEA. This CDR3 has 16 amino acids. This CDR3 is CASSLRQGVSYNEQFF. In DNA, the CDR3 is TGTGCCAGCAGCTTAAGACAGGGCGTCTCCTACAATGAGCAGTTCTTC.

This clonotype was found a few times. The chain has TRBV27 and TRBJ1-1; D is undetermined. Trimming removed 5 bases at V and 8 bases at J, with 12 bases between. Germline V gene sequence: CDR1 MNHEY, CDR2 SMNVEV (reference sequence). This CDR3 comprises 12 residues. The CDR3 nucleotides are TGTGCCAGCAGTACGCAAGGTAGGGAAGCTTTCTTT. Protein: CASSTQGREAFF.

This clonotype was picked up many times. This chain links TRBV7-8 with TRBJ1-2; TRBD1 might be the D (5 bases). V lost 1 base, J lost 6 bases, and 21 bases lay in between. The length of the CDR3 is 17 residues. Germline CDR1 SGHVS, CDR2 FQNEAQ. CDR3 residues: CASSLGRRRGTKDGYTF. DNA of the CDR3: TGTGCCAGCAGCTTAGGCCGGAGAAGGGGAACGAAAGATGGCTACACCTTC.

The chain is built from TRBV19 and TRBJ2-1, with unresolved D. The V gene's germline CDR1 is LNHDA and CDR2 SQIVND (reference sequence). V was trimmed by 1 base and J by 0 bases, leaving 13 bases between them. This CDR3 comprises 17 residues. The CDR3 loop reads CASSIGPTLSSYNEQFF. The CDR3, as DNA: TGTGCCAGTAGTATAGGCCCTACACTGAGCTCCTACAATGAGCAGTTCTTC.

This clonotype was found many times. V is TRBV10-3 and J is TRBJ2-3; D remains unclear. This CDR3 spans 12 amino acids. CDR1 and CDR2 (germline): ENHRY, SYGVKD. V lost 5 bases and J 1 base, leaving 4 bases between the germline ends. CDR3 in DNA: TGTGCCATCAGTACTGGCACAGATACGCAGTATTTT. Its translation: CAISTGTDTQYF.

This clonotype turned up a few times. The rearrangement joins TRBV18 to TRBJ2-2; D remains ambiguous. The CDR3 covers 16 residues. Per the germline V gene, CDR1 is KGHSH and CDR2 is LQKENI. V shed 2 bases and J shed 0 bases, with 10 bases lying between them. The CDR3 reads CASSPTGSSNTGELFF. DNA for the CDR3: TGTGCCAGCTCACCAACCGGGTCGTCGAACACCGGGGAGCTGTTTTTT.

This clonotype was counted at least ten times. V gene TRBV20-1 combines with J gene TRBJ2-3, with 9 bases aligning to TRBD1. The CDR3 length is 15 residues. The germline CDR1 and CDR2 sequences are DFQATT and SNEGSKA (reference sequence). The trim removed 5 bases at V and 5 bases at J, leaving 11 bases unmatched. The CDR3 loop reads CSAEHLQGARDTQYF. The CDR3 bases are TGCAGTGCTGAACATTTACAGGGGGCGAGAGATACGCAGTATTTT.

This chain joins TRBV5-1 and TRBJ2-1; TRBD1 aligns across 7 bases. Germline loops: CDR1 SGHRS, CDR2 YFSETQ. With V trimmed by 5 bases and J by 5 bases, 7 bases remained unmatched. This CDR3 has 14 residues. The CDR3 protein is CASSPDRNNNEQFF. The CDR3 nucleotides read TGCGCCAGCAGTCCGGACAGGAATAACAATGAGCAGTTCTTC.

This clonotype came up a few times. This chain connects TRBV3-1 to TRBJ2-1; the match to TRBD2 covers 10 bases. The CDR3 loop spans 16 amino acids. Looked up from germline, CDR1 is LGHDT and CDR2 is YNNKEL (reference sequence). J lost 7 bases, V lost 0 bases, and 6 bases had no gene match. The DNA for the CDR3 is TGTGCCAGCAGCCAAGATGCTAGCGGGGGCTGGAATGAGCAGTTCTTC. Protein sequence: CASSQDASGGWNEQFF.

The CDR3 region is CSVGPRLTYGYTF. In DNA, the CDR3 is TGCAGCGTCGGGCCAAGACTGACTTATGGCTACACCTTC. The genes are TRBV29-1 and TRBJ1-2; unclear D gene. The CDR3 extends over 13 amino acids. Germline CDR1 is SQVTM and CDR2 is ANQGSEA. Between the trimmed V and J ends, which lost 6 bases and 5 bases, there was a span of 16 bases.

The chain combines TRBV4-2 with TRBJ1-4; D is unclear. Germline CDR1 reads LGHNA; CDR2 reads YNFKEQ. Deletions cut 4 bases from V and 0 bases from J, with 12 bases between. CDR3 length: 16 residues. As DNA, the CDR3 is TGTGCCAGCAGCCGACGGTTACTTTCAACTAATGAAAAACTGTTTTTT. This codes for CASSRRLLSTNEKLFF.

The chain couples TRBV6-2 or TRBV6-3 to TRBJ1-6; 9 bases align to TRBD1. CDR3 length: 17 amino acids. Germline assignment: CDR1 MNHEY and CDR2 SVGEGT. V shed 2 bases, J shed 2 bases, and the junction held 4 bases outside the gene matches. The CDR3 DNA is TGTGCCAGCAGTTACGACGGGACAGGGACCTATAATTCACCCCTCCACTTT. Translated, it gives CASSYDGTGTYNSPLHF.

This clonotype was found many times. V is TRBV9 and J is TRBJ2-1, with 8 bases identical to TRBD2. The CDR3 loop spans 17 amino acids. From germline, CDR1 is SGDLS and CDR2 YYNGEE. V lost 1 base to trimming and J lost 2 bases; unmatched junction nucleotides: 8. The CDR3 is CASSVKERGPTYNEQFF. The DNA for the CDR3 is TGTGCCAGCAGCGTAAAGGAGCGGGGGCCAACCTACAATGAGCAGTTCTTC.

In this sample, this clonotype turned up many times. This chain links TRBV10-3 with TRBJ1-2; D uncertain. This CDR3 is built from 17 residues. The V gene lost 3 bases and the J gene lost 0 bases, with 17 bases spanning the gap. Germline CDR1 ENHRY, CDR2 SYGVKD. This CDR3 reads CAISDGRALLANYGYTF. The CDR3 nucleotides read TGTGCCATCAGTGACGGCAGAGCGCTTCTTGCTAACTATGGCTACACCTTC.

This clonotype was counted only a few times. V is TRBV19 and J is TRBJ1-5; D is ambiguous. This CDR3 contains 13 residues. Germline V gives CDR1 LNHDA, CDR2 SQIVND (reference sequence). Trimming removed 7 bases at V and 0 bases at J, with 7 bases between. The CDR3 loop reads CASTVHSNQPQHF. CDR3 bases: TGTGCCAGTACTGTACATAGCAATCAGCCCCAGCATTTT. The full variable domain, in which reference TRBV19 and TRBJ1-5 provide the parts outside the CDR3, is DGGITQSPKYLFRKEGQNVTLSCEQNLNHDAMYWYRQDPGQGLRLIYYSQIVNDFQKGDIAEGYSVSREKKESFPLTVTSAQKNPTAFYLCASTVHSNQPQHFGDGTRLSIL.

This clonotype came up a few times. V gene TRBV19 combines with J gene TRBJ2-2; TRBD2 is a possible D gene (5 bases). Germline CDR1 LNHDA, CDR2 SQIVND (reference sequence). CDR3 length equals 17 residues. V was trimmed by 3 bases and J by 4 bases, leaving 18 bases between them. DNA of the CDR3: TGTGCCAGTAGTATGGACGGATGGCGGGCGAGCACCGGGGAGCTGTTTTTT. It codes for CASSMDGWRASTGELFF. The whole variable domain, remainder taken from reference TRBV19 and TRBJ2-2, is DGGITQSPKYLFRKEGQNVTLSCEQNLNHDAMYWYRQDPGQGLRLIYYSQIVNDFQKGDIAEGYSVSREKKESFPLTVTSAQKNPTAFYLCASSMDGWRASTGELFFGEGSRLTVL.

This chain links TRBV20-1 with TRBJ2-5; D possibly corresponds to TRBD2 (6 bases). Germline CDR1 is DFQATT and CDR2 is SNEGSKA (reference sequence). CDR3 size: 13 residues. V lost 1 base to trimming and J lost 2 bases, with 8 bases between them. In DNA, the CDR3 is TGCAGTGCTAGAGTTGCGGGGCAAGAGACCCAGTACTTC. Its translation: CSARVAGQETQYF.

The chain uses TRBV4-2 and TRBJ2-2, with D uncertain. Per germline, CDR1 LGHNA and CDR2 YNFKEQ. The V and J ends lost 0 bases and 6 bases respectively, with 11 bases between them. The CDR3 loop spans 15 amino acids. CDR3 loop: CASSQEGGWAGELFF. In DNA, the CDR3 is TGTGCCAGCAGCCAAGAAGGCGGTTGGGCCGGGGAGCTGTTTTTT.

This clonotype was detected ten times or more. V is TRBV24-1 and J is TRBJ1-5; no clear D. Germline V gene sequence: CDR1 KGHDR, CDR2 SFDVKD. The CDR3 is 13 residues long. Between the trimmed V and J ends, which lost 4 bases and 7 bases, there was a span of 10 bases. The CDR3 coding sequence is TGTGCCACCAGTGACCCCAATGGGCAGCCCCAGCATTTT. Translating gives CATSDPNGQPQHF.

J is TRBJ2-3 and V is TRBV7-2; D not certain. Trimming removed 1 base at V and 6 bases at J, with 11 bases between. Germline CDR1 is SGHTA and CDR2 is FQGNSA. CDR3 size: 14 residues. The CDR3 loop reads CASSLGIARDTQYF. CDR3 bases: TGTGCCAGCAGCTTAGGAATAGCTCGCGATACGCAGTATTTT.